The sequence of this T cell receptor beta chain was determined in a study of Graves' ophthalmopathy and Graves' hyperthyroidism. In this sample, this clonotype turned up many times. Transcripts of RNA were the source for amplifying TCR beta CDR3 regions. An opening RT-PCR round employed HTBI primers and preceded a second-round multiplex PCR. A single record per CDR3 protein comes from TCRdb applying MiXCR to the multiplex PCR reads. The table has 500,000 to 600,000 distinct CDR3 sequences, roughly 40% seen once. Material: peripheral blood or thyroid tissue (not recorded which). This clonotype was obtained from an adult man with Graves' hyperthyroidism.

The CDR3 DNA reads TGTGCCACCTCAGACTGGGGGAGGTCGAACACCGGGGAGCTGTTTTTT. Encoded protein: CATSDWGRSNTGELFF. This rearrangement joins TRBV19 to TRBJ2-2, with TRBD2 as a possible D gene (6 bases). V was pared by 10 bases and J by 0 bases, with 18 bases between. Per germline, CDR1 LNHDA and CDR2 SQIVND (reference sequence). CDR3 length equals 16 residues.